This record concerns one TCR beta chain sequence. Its antigen is currently unknown. The CDR3 has 18 residues. The V gene's germline CDR1 is LNHNV and CDR2 YYDKDF (reference sequence). V was pared by 3 bases and J by 5 bases, with 15 bases of the junction left unmatched. The study ran its PCR with 60 Vbeta and 13 Jbeta primers. TCRdb's copy holds only in-frame clones and misses some; the assay was immunoSEQ multiplex PCR. The table includes over 110,000 clones, approximately 80% detected once. These data originate in a study of cytomegalovirus exposure and HLA in healthy donors. Study outcomes and limitations: Sequencing artifact likely explains a cluster of highly shared sequence variants. Some V segments, including TRBV6-2 and TRBV6-3, were excluded as indistinguishable.

This sequence originates from a male donor in good health and CMV-seropositive. The sequenced sample was PBMCs. The J gene is TRBJ2-5, the V gene TRBV15, with 10 bases aligning to TRBD1. CDR3 in amino acids: CATSSVQGQGGGEETQYF. CDR3 coding DNA: TGTGCCACCAGCAGCGTCCAAGGACAGGGGGGGGGAGAGGAGACCCAGTACTTC.